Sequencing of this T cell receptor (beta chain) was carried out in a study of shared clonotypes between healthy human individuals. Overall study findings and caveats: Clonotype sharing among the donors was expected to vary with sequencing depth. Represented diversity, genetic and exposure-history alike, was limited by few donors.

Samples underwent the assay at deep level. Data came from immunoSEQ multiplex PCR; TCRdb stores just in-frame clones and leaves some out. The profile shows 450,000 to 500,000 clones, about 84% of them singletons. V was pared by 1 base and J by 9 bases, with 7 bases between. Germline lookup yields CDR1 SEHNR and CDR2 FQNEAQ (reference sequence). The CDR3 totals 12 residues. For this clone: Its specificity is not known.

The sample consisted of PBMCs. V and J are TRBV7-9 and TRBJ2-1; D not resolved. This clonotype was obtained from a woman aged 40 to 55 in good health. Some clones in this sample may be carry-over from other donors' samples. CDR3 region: CASSLESSEQFF. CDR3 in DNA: TGTGCCAGCAGCTTAGAATCTAGTGAGCAGTTCTTC.